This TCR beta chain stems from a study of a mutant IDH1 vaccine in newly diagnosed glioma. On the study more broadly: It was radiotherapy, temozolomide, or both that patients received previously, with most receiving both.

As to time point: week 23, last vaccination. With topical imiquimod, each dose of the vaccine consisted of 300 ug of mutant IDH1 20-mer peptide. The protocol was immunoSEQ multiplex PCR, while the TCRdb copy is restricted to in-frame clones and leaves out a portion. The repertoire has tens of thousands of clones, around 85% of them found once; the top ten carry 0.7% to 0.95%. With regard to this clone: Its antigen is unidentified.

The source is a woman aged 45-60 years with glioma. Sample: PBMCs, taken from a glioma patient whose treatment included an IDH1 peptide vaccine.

CDR3 sequence (DNA): TGTGCCATCAGTGAGTCGAGGGACAGGCACACTGAAGCTTTCTTT. Translating it yields CAISESRDRHTEAFF. The chain links TRBV10-3 to TRBJ1-1, with 8 bases aligning to TRBD1. Germline values: CDR1 ENHRY, CDR2 SYGVKD. The V gene end was trimmed by 0 bases and the J gene end by 3 bases; junction bases not matched to a gene: 3. CDR3 length equals 15 residues.